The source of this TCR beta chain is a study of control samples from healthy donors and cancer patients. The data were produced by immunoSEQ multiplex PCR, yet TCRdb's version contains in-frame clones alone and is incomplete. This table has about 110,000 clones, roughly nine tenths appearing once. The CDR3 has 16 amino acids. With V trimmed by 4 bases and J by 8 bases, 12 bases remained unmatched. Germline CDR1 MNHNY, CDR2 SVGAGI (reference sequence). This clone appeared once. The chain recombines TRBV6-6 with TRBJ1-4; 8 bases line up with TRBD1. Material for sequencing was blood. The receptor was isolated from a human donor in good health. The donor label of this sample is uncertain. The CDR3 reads CASSSPGGDGEEKLFF. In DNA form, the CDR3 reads TGTGCCAGCAGTTCTCCAGGGGGCGATGGAGAAGAAAAACTGTTTTTT.